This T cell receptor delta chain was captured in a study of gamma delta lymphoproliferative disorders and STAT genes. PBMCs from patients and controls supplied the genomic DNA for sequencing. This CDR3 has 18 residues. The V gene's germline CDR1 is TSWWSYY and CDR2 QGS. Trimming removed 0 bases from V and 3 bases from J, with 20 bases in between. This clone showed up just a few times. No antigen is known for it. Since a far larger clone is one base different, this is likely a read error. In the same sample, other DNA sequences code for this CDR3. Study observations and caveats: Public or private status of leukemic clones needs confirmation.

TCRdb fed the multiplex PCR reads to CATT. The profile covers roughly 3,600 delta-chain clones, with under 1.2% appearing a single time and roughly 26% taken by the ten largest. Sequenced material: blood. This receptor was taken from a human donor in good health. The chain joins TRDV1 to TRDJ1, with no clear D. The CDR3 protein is CALGELGSPAINPDKLIF. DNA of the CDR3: TGTGCTCTTGGGGAACTGGGCTCACCTGCCATCAACCCCGATAAACTCATCTTT.